Presented here are 25 T cell receptor beta chains from one specimen sequenced in a study of cytomegalovirus exposure and HLA in healthy donors. The data were produced by immunoSEQ multiplex PCR, yet TCRdb's version contains in-frame clones alone and is incomplete. Here the sample spans some 140,000 clones, roughly 87% being singletons. Source material: PBMCs. The receptors stem from a woman under 30 in good health and CMV-seropositive.

This clone was picked up one time. The rearrangement links TRBV5-1 to TRBJ2-7; 11 nucleotides agree with TRBD2. The CDR3 consists of 14 residues. Germline-derived CDR1 and CDR2 are SGHRS and YFSETQ. V lost 2 bases, J lost 6 bases, and 4 bases stayed unmatched. This chain's CDR3 is CASSLVLAGGEQYF. The CDR3 DNA follows: TGCGCCAGCAGCTTAGTCCTAGCGGGGGGCGAGCAGTACTTC.

This chain links TRBV30 with TRBJ1-2; 9 nucleotides match TRBD1. J was trimmed by 5 bases and V by 3 bases; bases with no gene match: 7. Per germline, CDR1 GTSNPN and CDR2 SVGIG (reference sequence). The CDR3 sequence is 14 residues long. CDR3 in amino acids: CAWSENRGHYGYTF. Here the CDR3 DNA reads TGTGCCTGGAGCGAGAACAGGGGGCATTATGGCTACACCTTC.

The chain recombines TRBV27 with TRBJ2-2; tentatively, D is TRBD2 (6 bases). Germline loops: CDR1 MNHEY, CDR2 SMNVEV (reference sequence). The CDR3 is 16 amino acids. V was trimmed by 5 bases and J by 2 bases, leaving 15 bases between them. The CDR3: CASSLPYGGNTGELFF. Written as DNA, the CDR3 is TGTGCCAGCAGTCTCCCCTACGGGGGAAACACCGGGGAGCTGTTTTTT.

The rearrangement uses TRBV5-6 and TRBJ1-5, with D possibly TRBD1 on 6 matching bases. Germline CDR1 reads SGHDT; CDR2 reads YYEEEE. CDR3 length equals 15 residues. Trimming stripped 0 bases from V and 0 bases from J, with 7 bases between. The CDR3 reads CASSLGQVSNQPQHF. In DNA form, the CDR3 reads TGTGCCAGCAGCTTGGGACAGGTTAGCAATCAGCCCCAGCATTTT.

The chain is built from TRBV5-1 and TRBJ2-1, with 7 bases identical to TRBD2. Per the germline V gene, CDR1 is SGHRS and CDR2 is YFSETQ. CDR3 length equals 16 residues. After removal of 5 bases from V and 7 bases from J, the junction contained 15 bases not matched to a gene. The CDR3 bases are TGCGCCAGCAGGATCGGGACTACCGTGGGAGGTAATGAGCAGTTCTTC. Its translation: CASRIGTTVGGNEQFF.

CDR3 nucleotide sequence: TGTGCCAGCAGCTTGGTGGCGGGGATGAACACTGAAGCTTTCTTT. Amino acid sequence: CASSLVAGMNTEAFF. The rearrangement uses TRBV5-5 and TRBJ1-1; D is uncertain. The CDR3 totals 15 residues. With 0 bases removed from V and 0 bases from J, the gap between germline ends came to 9 bases. Germline V gene lookup returns CDR1 SGHKS and CDR2 YYEKEE (reference sequence).

This clone was observed a handful of times. This sequence joins TRBV5-1 and TRBJ2-2; a possible D gene is TRBD1 (5 bases). With 3 bases removed from V and 2 bases from J, the gap between germline ends came to 14 bases. Germline V lookup: CDR1 SGHRS, CDR2 YFSETQ. The CDR3 covers 16 residues. CDR3 DNA: TGCGCCAGCAGCTCTGGATCCAGGGTAAACACCGGGGAGCTGTTTTTT. As protein: CASSSGSRVNTGELFF.

The chain couples TRBV10-3 to TRBJ1-2; 8 positions agree with TRBD1. Germline V gives CDR1 ENHRY, CDR2 SYGVKD. This CDR3 spans 12 amino acids. The trim removed 4 bases at V and 5 bases at J, leaving 0 bases unmatched. The CDR3 loop reads CAISGTGYGYTF. In DNA, the CDR3 is TGTGCCATCAGTGGGACAGGGTATGGCTACACCTTC.

This chain uses TRBV15 with TRBJ2-7, with D possibly TRBD2 on 5 matching bases. The CDR3 extends over 12 amino acids. V was clipped by 1 base and J by 5 bases, with 6 bases between them. In germline, CDR1 is LNHNV, CDR2 YYDKDF (reference sequence). CDR3 nucleotides: TGTGCCACCAGCAGAGTGCGGGACGAGCAGTACTTC. Translation gives CATSRVRDEQYF.

The chain combines TRBV5-6 with TRBJ1-1; D gene unclear. Germline V gene sequence: CDR1 SGHDT, CDR2 YYEEEE. The CDR3 runs to 14 residues. The V end lost 4 bases, the J end lost 6 bases, and 16 bases lay between the germline ends. CDR3: CASSTLTGVPEAFF. The CDR3 region has the DNA TGTGCCAGCAGCACGTTAACCGGGGTACCTGAAGCTTTCTTT.

The J gene is TRBJ1-4, the V gene TRBV30; D ambiguous. Trimming took off 2 bases at V and 8 bases at J, with 9 bases between the two ends. Germline CDR1 reads GTSNPN; CDR2 reads SVGIG (reference sequence). The CDR3 consists of 12 residues. CDR3 loop: CAWSLSGEKLFF. In nucleotides, the CDR3 is TGTGCCTGGAGTTTGTCGGGGGAAAAACTGTTTTTT.

The rearrangement uses TRBV28 and TRBJ2-7, with 9 bases identical to TRBD1. Germline V gene data show CDR1 as MDHEN and CDR2 as SYDVKM. V trimming: 5 bases; J trimming: 3 bases; junction bases outside the gene matches: 5. The CDR3 length is 14 residues. The DNA for the CDR3 is TGTGCCAGCAGTCACCAGACAGGGGGCTACGAGCAGTACTTC. Amino acid sequence: CASSHQTGGYEQYF.

The J gene is TRBJ2-7, the V gene TRBV28, with 9 nucleotides matching TRBD1. The CDR3 totals 15 residues. V was pared by 3 bases and J by 2 bases, with 5 bases of the junction left unmatched. Germline V gene sequence: CDR1 MDHEN, CDR2 SYDVKM. The CDR3 region is CASSFGDRVPYEQYF. CDR3 in DNA: TGTGCCAGCAGTTTTGGGGACAGGGTCCCCTACGAGCAGTACTTC.

This sequence joins TRBV6-1 and TRBJ1-5; D gene uncertain. V lost 7 bases, J lost 0 bases, and 13 bases lay in between. The CDR3 is made up of 15 amino acids. The germline gives CDR1 MNHNS, CDR2 SASEGT. Here the CDR3 DNA reads TGTGCCAGCATGAGGGAGGGTGATAGCAATCAGCCCCAGCATTTT. It translates to CASMREGDSNQPQHF.

The rearrangement links TRBV5-1 to TRBJ1-1, with D possibly TRBD1 on 5 matching bases. The CDR3 is 13 amino acids. Germline V gene data show CDR1 as SGHRS and CDR2 as YFSETQ. V lost 4 bases, J lost 1 base, and 8 bases lay in between. CDR3 sequence reads: CASSKTENTEAFF. The CDR3 DNA reads as TGCGCCAGCAGCAAGACAGAGAACACTGAAGCTTTCTTT.

J is TRBJ1-2 and V is TRBV4-2, with D perhaps TRBD1 (5 bases). The germline CDR1 and CDR2 sequences are LGHNA and YNFKEQ. This CDR3 is 16 amino acids long. Trimming stripped 0 bases from V and 0 bases from J, with 11 bases between. The CDR3 region is CASSQEIQGANYGYTF. The CDR3 nucleotides are TGTGCCAGCAGCCAAGAGATCCAGGGCGCTAACTATGGCTACACCTTC.

The DNA for the CDR3 is TGTGCCTGGAGTGGCGGGACAGGGCGTTATTCACCCCTCCACTTT. Its protein is CAWSGGTGRYSPLHF. The J gene is TRBJ1-6, the V gene TRBV30, with 9 nucleotides matching TRBD1. V dropped 1 base and J dropped 8; count of bases not matched to a gene: 6. This CDR3 comprises 15 residues. CDR1 and CDR2 (germline): GTSNPN, SVGIG (reference sequence).

The V gene is TRBV7-8, the J gene TRBJ2-2, with D tentatively TRBD2 (5 bases). The V end was cut by 1 base, the J end by 7 bases, with 10 bases between. The length of the CDR3 is 14 residues. Looked up from germline, CDR1 is SGHVS and CDR2 is FQNEAQ. The CDR3 bases are TGTGCCAGCAGCTTAGGCTCGGGGAGCGGGGAGCTGTTTTTT. It codes for CASSLGSGSGELFF.

The V and J genes are TRBV5-1 and TRBJ2-3; 10 bases fit TRBD2. The germline V gene has CDR1 SGHRS and CDR2 YFSETQ. The CDR3 extends over 19 amino acids. Germline trimming cut 0 bases from V and 0 bases from J; bases unmatched to any gene: 10. DNA for the CDR3: TGCGCCAGCAGCTTGGGAACTAGCGGGACCAAAATAAGCACAGATACGCAGTATTTT. Amino acid sequence: CASSLGTSGTKISTDTQYF.

Details on this clone: Within the sample, other DNA sequences also encode this same CDR3. The chain joins TRBV7-6 to TRBJ2-5, with 11 bases lining up with TRBD1. V was clipped by 3 bases and J by 4 bases; unmatched bases: 1. Germline V gene data show CDR1 as SGHVS and CDR2 as FNYEAQ. CDR3 size: 14 residues. The DNA of the CDR3 is TGTGCCAGCAGCTTGGGACAGGGGGTAGAGACCCAGTACTTC. Translating gives CASSLGQGVETQYF.

The V and J genes are TRBV6-5 and TRBJ1-4; 8 positions agree with TRBD1. CDR1 and CDR2 from the germline V gene are MNHEY and SVGAGI. V lost 8 bases to trimming and J lost 7 bases; unmatched junction nucleotides: 6. The CDR3 contains 13 residues. CDR3 in amino acids: CASGGQGGEKLFF. The CDR3 nucleotides read TGTGCCAGCGGAGGACAGGGCGGTGAAAAACTGTTTTTT.

The chain couples TRBV28 to TRBJ1-6, with a weak D call TRBD1 (6 bases). The CDR3 length is 17 residues. Germline CDR1 MDHEN, CDR2 SYDVKM. V was cut by 9 bases and J by 0 bases, with 18 bases left in between. DNA of the CDR3: TGTGCCAGTACCTTACAGGGAACAAGCTCCTATAATTCACCCCTCCACTTT. Its protein product is CASTLQGTSSYNSPLHF.

This clone has more than one count but fewer than ten. This sequence joins TRBV6-1 and TRBJ2-7, with D perhaps matching TRBD1 (6 bases). There are 15 residues in the CDR3. Germline V lookup: CDR1 MNHNS, CDR2 SASEGT. V was cut by 7 bases and J by 2 bases, with 18 bases left in between. The CDR3, as DNA: TGTGCCAGCAACGCCGGGACATACAACCCCTACGAGCAGTACTTC. Encoded protein: CASNAGTYNPYEQYF.

The CDR3 coding sequence is TGTGCCAGCAGTCGGGGATCGTTCAATCAGCCCCAGCATTTT. Translating gives CASSRGSFNQPQHF. The V call is TRBV28, the J call TRBJ1-5; D gene ambiguous. Germline V gene lookup returns CDR1 MDHEN and CDR2 SYDVKM. The V and J ends lost 5 bases and 3 bases respectively, with 11 bases between them. CDR3 size: 14 residues.

The V and J genes are TRBV5-4 and TRBJ1-2; D is perhaps TRBD1 (5 bases). V was shortened by 4 bases and J by 3 bases, with 13 bases between the two germline ends. Germline V CDR1 and CDR2: SGHNT, YYREEE (reference sequence). CDR3 length equals 14 residues. This CDR3 is CASSQDTKDYGYTF. Written as DNA, the CDR3 is TGTGCCAGCAGCCAGGACACTAAGGACTATGGCTACACCTTC.